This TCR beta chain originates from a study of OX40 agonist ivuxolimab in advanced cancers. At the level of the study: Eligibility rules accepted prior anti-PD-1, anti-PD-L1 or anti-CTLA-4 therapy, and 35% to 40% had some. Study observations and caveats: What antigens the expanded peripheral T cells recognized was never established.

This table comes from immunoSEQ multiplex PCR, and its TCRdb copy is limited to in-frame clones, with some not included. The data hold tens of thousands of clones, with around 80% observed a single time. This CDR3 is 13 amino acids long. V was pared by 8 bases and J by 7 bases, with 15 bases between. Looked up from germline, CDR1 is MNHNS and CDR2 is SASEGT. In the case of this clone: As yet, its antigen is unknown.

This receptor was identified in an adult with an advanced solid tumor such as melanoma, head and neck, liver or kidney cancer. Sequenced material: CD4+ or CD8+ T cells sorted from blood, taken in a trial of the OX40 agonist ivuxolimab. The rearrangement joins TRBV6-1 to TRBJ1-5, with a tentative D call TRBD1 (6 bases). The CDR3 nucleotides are TGTGCCAGCTCACGGACAGACCAGCAGCCCCAGCATTTT. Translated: CASSRTDQQPQHF.